The 5 T cell receptor beta chains below were found in one sample sequenced in a study of cytomegalovirus exposure and HLA in healthy donors. Produced via immunoSEQ multiplex PCR; TCRdb's table is partial and in-frame only. This sample carries 160,000 or so clones, about 89% of them seen once, and the ten largest clones take approximately 2.6%. The sequenced sample consisted of PBMCs. The origin of the receptors is a man between 18 and 35 years old in good health and CMV-seropositive.

The chain combines TRBV11-1 with TRBJ2-7; TRBD1 aligns across 8 bases. The CDR3 length is 13 residues. The germline gives CDR1 SGHAT, CDR2 FQDESV (reference sequence). Trimming removed 1 base from V and 12 bases from J; junction bases left unmatched: 8. CDR3 loop: CASSLVETGALYF. The DNA of the CDR3 is TGTGCCAGCAGCTTAGTCGAGACAGGGGCTTTGTACTTC. The variable domain in full, with the rest retrieved from reference TRBV11-1 and TRBJ2-7, is EAEVAQSPRYKITEKSQAVAFWCDPISGHATLYWYRQILGQGPELLVQFQDESVVDDSQLPKDRFSAERLKGVDSTLKIQPAELGDSAMYLCASSLVETGALYFGPGTRLTVT.

V gene TRBV18 combines with J gene TRBJ2-6, with 7 positions matching TRBD1. Losses at the gene ends were 1 base for V and 2 bases for J; bases not matched to a gene: 8. CDR1 and CDR2 from the germline V gene are KGHSH and LQKENI. This CDR3 is 18 amino acids long. DNA of the CDR3: TGTGCCAGCTCACCACGCGACAGGGTAGAGGCTGGGGCCAACGTCCTGACTTTC. Its protein product is CASSPRDRVEAGANVLTF.

The rearrangement links TRBV29-1 to TRBJ1-1, with D maybe TRBD1 (5 bases). Germline CDR1 SQVTM, CDR2 ANQGSEA. The CDR3 is 12 amino acids. Trimming shortened V by 8 bases and J by 4 bases, and 14 bases separated the two germline ends. The CDR3 DNA sequence: TGCAGCTCGGGGGGGGGACCCACTGAAGCTTTCTTT. Protein product: CSSGGGPTEAFF.

The chain has TRBV28 and TRBJ1-4; a possible D gene is TRBD1 (6 bases). Between the trimmed V and J ends, which lost 4 bases and 8 bases, there was a span of 14 bases. The V gene's germline CDR1 is MDHEN and CDR2 SYDVKM. The CDR3 has 14 residues. The CDR3, as DNA: TGTGCCAGCAGTTCCGGGGGGCAAGAGGAAAAACTGTTTTTT. Its translation: CASSSGGQEEKLFF.

The genes are TRBV7-9 and TRBJ1-2; D call uncertain. CDR1 and CDR2 from the germline V gene are SEHNR and FQNEAQ (reference sequence). The CDR3 length is 17 residues. The ends were cut back, 0 bases at V and 6 bases at J, with 20 bases in the middle. CDR3 sequence reads: CASSLAWLRRMFNGYTF. The CDR3 region has the DNA TGTGCCAGCAGCTTAGCGTGGTTGAGGCGGATGTTTAATGGCTACACCTTC.